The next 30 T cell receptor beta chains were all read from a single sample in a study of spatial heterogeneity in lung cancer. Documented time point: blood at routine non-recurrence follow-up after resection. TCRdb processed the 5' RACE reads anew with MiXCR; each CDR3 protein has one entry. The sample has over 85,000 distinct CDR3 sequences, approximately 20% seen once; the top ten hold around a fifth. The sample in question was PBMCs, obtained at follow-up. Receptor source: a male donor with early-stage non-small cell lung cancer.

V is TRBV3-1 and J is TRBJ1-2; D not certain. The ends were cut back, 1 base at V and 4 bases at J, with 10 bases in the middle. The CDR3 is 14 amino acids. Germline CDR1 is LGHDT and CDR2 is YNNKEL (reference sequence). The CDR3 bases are TGTGCCAGCAGCCAAGCGTATCAGTTCTATGGCTACACCTTC. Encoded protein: CASSQAYQFYGYTF. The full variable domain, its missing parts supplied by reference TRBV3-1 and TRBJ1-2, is DTAVSQTPKYLVTQMGNDKSIKCEQNLGHDTMYWYKQDSKKFLKIMFSYNNKELIINETVPNRFSPKSPDKAHLNLHINSLELGDSAVYFCASSQAYQFYGYTFGSGTRLTVV.

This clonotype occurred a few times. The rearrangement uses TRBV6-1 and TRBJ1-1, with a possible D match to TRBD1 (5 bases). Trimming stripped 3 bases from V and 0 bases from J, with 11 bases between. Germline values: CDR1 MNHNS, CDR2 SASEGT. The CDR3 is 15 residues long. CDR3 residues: CASSDVDRMNTEAFF. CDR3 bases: TGTGCCAGCAGTGACGTCGACAGAATGAACACTGAAGCTTTCTTT.

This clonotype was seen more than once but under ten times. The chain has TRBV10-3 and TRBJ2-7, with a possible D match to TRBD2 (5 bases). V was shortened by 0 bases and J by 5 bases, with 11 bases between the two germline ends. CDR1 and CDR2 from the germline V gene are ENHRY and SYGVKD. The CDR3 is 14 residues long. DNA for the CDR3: TGTGCCATCAGTGAGTCGATGGGGAGAAACGAGCAGTACTTC. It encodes CAISESMGRNEQYF.

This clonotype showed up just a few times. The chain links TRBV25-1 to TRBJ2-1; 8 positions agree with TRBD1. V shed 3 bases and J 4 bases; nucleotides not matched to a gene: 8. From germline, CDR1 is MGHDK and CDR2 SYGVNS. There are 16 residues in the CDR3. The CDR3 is CASSDRRTGPYNEQFF. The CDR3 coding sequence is TGTGCCAGCAGTGACCGGCGGACAGGGCCGTACAATGAGCAGTTCTTC.

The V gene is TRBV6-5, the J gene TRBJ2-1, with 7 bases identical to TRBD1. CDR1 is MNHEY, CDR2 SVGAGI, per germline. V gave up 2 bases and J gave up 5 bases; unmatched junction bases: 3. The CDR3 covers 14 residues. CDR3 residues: CASSYPGQNNEQFF. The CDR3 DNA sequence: TGTGCCAGCAGTTACCCGGGACAGAACAATGAGCAGTTCTTC.

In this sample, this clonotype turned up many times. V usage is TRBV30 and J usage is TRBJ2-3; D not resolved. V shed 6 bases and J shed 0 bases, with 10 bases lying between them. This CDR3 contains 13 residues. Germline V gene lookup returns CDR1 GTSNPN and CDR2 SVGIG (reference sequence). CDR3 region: CACTPGSTDTQYF. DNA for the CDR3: TGTGCCTGTACCCCCGGGAGCACAGATACGCAGTATTTT.

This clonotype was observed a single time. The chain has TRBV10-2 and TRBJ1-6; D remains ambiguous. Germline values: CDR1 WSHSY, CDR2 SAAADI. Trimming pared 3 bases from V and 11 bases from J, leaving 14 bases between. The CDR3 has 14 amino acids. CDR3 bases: TGCGCCAGCAGTGACCGTGGAAAGCCCGCACCCCTCCACTTT. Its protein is CASSDRGKPAPLHF.

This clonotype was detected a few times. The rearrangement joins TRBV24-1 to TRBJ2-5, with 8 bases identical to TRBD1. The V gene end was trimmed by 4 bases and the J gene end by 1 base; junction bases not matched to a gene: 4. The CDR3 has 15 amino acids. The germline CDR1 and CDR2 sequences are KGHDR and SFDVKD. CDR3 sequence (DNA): TGTGCCACCAGTGAACCCGGGACAGGCCAAGAGACCCAGTACTTC. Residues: CATSEPGTGQETQYF.

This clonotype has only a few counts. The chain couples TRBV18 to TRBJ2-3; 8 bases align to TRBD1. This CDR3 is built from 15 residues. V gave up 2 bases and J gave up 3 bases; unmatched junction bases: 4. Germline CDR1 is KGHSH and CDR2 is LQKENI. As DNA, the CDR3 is TGTGCCAGCTCACCAACGGACAGGGAGACAGATACGCAGTATTTT. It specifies CASSPTDRETDTQYF.

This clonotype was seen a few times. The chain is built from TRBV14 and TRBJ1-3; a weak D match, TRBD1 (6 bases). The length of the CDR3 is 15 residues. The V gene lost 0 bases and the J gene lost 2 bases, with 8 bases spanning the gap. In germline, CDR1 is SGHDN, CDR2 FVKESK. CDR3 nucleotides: TGTGCCAGCAGCCAAGACAGGGGTGCTGGAAACACCATATATTTT. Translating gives CASSQDRGAGNTIYF.

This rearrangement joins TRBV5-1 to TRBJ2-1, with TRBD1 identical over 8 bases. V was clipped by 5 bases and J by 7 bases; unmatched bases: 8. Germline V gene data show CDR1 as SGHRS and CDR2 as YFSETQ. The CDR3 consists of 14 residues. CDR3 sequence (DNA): TGCGCCAGCAGTCCTCGGACAGGGAGGAATGAGCAGTTCTTC. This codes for CASSPRTGRNEQFF.

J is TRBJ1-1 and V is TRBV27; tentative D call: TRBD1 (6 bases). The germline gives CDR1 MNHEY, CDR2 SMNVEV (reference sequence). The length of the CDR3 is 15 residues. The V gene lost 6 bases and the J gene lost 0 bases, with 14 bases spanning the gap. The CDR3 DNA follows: TGTGCCAGCAGCCGATCGGGACAACTGAACACTGAAGCTTTCTTT. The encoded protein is CASSRSGQLNTEAFF.

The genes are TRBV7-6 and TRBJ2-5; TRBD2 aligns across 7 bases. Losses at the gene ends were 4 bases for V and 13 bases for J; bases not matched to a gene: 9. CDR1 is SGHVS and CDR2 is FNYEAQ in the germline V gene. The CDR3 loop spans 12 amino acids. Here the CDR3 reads CASSSGSGIAYF. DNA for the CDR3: TGTGCCAGCAGCTCGGGCAGCGGGATCGCGTACTTC.

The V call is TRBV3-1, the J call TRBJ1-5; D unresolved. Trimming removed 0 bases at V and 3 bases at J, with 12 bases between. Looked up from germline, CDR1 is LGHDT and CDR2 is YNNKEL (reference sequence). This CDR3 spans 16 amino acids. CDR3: CASSQDPASYNQPQHF. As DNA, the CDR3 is TGTGCCAGCAGCCAAGATCCCGCCAGTTACAATCAGCCCCAGCATTTT.

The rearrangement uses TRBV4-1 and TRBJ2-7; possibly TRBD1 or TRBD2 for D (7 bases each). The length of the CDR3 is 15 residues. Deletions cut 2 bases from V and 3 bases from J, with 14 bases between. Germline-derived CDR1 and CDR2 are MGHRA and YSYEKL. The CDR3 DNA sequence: TGCGCCAGCAGCCAATCGCAGGGGGAGGGCTACGAGCAGTACTTC. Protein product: CASSQSQGEGYEQYF.

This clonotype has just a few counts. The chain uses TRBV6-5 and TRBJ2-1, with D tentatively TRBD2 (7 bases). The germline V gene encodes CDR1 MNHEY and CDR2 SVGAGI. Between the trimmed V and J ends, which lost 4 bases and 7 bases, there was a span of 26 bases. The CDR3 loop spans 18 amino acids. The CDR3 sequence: CASSSPRDGGGHRNEQFF. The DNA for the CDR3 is TGTGCCAGCAGTTCCCCCAGGGATGGCGGGGGCCATAGGAATGAGCAGTTCTTC.

The chain's CDR3 is CASQVSFDTEAFF. CDR3 bases: TGTGCCAGCCAAGTATCATTTGACACTGAAGCTTTCTTT. The rearrangement joins TRBV11-1 to TRBJ1-1; D remains ambiguous. Trimming removed 8 bases at V and 3 bases at J, with 13 bases between. The CDR3 is made up of 13 amino acids. Germline-derived CDR1 and CDR2 are SGHAT and FQDESV (reference sequence).

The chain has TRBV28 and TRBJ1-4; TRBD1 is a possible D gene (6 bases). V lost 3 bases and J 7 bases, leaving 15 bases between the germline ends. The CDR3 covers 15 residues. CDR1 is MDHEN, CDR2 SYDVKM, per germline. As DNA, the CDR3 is TGTGCCAGCAGTTTGGTGACAGGTAGCGGTGAAAAACTGTTTTTT. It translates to CASSLVTGSGEKLFF.

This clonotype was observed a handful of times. The CDR3 sequence is CSARGQREGSYEQYF. CDR3 in DNA: TGCAGTGCTAGAGGCCAGCGGGAGGGAAGCTACGAGCAGTACTTC. This chain connects TRBV20-1 to TRBJ2-7; 10 bases fit TRBD2. Germline V gene lookup returns CDR1 DFQATT and CDR2 SNEGSKA (reference sequence). Trimming at V came to 1 base and at J to 3 bases, leaving 6 bases not matched to a gene. The CDR3 is 15 residues long.

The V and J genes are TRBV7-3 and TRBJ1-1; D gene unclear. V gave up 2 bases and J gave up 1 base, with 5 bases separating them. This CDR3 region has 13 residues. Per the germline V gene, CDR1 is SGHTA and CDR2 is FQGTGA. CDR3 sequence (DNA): TGTGCCAGCAGCTTACAATCGAACACTGAAGCTTTCTTT. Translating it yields CASSLQSNTEAFF.

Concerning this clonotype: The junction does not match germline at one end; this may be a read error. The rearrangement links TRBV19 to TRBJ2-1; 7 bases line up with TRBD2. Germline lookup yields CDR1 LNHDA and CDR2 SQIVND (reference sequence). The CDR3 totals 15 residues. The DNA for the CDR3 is TGTGCCAGTAGTATGGCTAGCGGTAACTACAATGAGCGGTTCTTC. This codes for CASSMASGNYNERFF.

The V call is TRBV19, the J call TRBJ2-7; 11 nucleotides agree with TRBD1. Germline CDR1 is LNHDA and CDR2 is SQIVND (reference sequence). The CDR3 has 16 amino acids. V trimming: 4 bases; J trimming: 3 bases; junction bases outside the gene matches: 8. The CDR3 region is CASSKGSGQGGYEQYF. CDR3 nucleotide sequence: TGTGCCAGTAGTAAGGGATCGGGACAGGGGGGCTACGAGCAGTACTTC.

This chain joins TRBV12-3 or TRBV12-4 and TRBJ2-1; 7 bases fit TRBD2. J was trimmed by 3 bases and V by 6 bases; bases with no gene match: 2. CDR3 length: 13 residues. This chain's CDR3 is CASSPGGYNEQFF. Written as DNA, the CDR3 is TGTGCCAGCAGCCCGGGGGGCTACAATGAGCAGTTCTTC.

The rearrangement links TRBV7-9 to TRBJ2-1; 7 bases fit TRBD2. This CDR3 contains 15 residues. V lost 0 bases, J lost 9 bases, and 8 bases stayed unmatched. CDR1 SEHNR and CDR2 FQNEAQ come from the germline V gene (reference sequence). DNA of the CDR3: TGTGCCAGCAGCTTAGCAGGACTAGGAGTGGGTGAGCAGTTCTTC. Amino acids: CASSLAGLGVGEQFF.

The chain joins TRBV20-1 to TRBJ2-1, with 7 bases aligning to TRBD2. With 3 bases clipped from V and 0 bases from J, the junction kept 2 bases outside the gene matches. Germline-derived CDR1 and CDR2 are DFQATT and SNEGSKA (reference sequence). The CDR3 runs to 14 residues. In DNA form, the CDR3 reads TGCAGTGCTAGCGGGAGGAGCTCCTACAATGAGCAGTTCTTC. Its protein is CSASGRSSYNEQFF.

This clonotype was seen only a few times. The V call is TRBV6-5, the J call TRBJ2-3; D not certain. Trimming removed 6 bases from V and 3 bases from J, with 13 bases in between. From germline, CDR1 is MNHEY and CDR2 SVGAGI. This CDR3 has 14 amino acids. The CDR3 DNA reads TGTGCCAGCAGGAAGGGTCGGGTGACAGATACGCAGTATTTT. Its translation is CASRKGRVTDTQYF.

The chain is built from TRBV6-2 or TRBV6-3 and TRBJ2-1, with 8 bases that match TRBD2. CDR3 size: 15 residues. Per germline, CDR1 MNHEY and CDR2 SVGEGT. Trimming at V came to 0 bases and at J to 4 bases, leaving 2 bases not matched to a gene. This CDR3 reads CASSYSSGVYNEQFF. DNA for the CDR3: TGTGCCAGCAGTTACTCTAGCGGGGTTTACAATGAGCAGTTCTTC.

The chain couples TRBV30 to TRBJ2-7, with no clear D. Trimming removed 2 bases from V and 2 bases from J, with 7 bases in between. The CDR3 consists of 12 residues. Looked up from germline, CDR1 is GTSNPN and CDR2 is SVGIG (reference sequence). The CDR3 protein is CAWSRVAYEQYF. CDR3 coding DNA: TGTGCCTGGAGTCGGGTGGCCTACGAGCAGTACTTC.

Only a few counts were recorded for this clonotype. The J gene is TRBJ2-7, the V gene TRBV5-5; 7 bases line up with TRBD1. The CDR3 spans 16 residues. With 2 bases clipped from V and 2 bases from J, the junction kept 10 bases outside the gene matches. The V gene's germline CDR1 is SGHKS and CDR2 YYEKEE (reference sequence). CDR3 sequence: CASSLDLGQRTYEQYF. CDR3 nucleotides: TGTGCCAGCAGCTTAGACCTGGGACAGAGGACCTACGAGCAGTACTTC.

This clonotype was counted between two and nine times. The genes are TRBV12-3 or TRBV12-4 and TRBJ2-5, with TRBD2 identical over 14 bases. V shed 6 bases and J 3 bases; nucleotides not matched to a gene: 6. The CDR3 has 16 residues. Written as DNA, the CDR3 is TGTGCCAGCAGCCGACTAGCGGGGGGGCCTAAAGAGACCCAGTACTTC. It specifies CASSRLAGGPKETQYF.